One TCR beta chain is described in this entry. The data originate from a study of blood T cell repertoires in COVID-19. The table came from immunoSEQ multiplex PCR; TCRdb's copy has only in-frame clones and leaves some out. This table holds over 200,000 clones, roughly 87% found once. This TCR derives from a middle-aged man with active or convalescent COVID-19. Sequenced input: peripheral blood.

The CDR3 reads CASSFNSPEAFF. The CDR3 coding sequence is TGTGCCAGCAGCTTCAACAGCCCGGAAGCTTTCTTT. The chain is built from TRBV7-9 and TRBJ1-1; unclear D gene. Germline V lookup: CDR1 SEHNR, CDR2 FQNEAQ (reference sequence). The CDR3 is made up of 12 amino acids. Trimming cost V 3 bases and J 8 bases, with 10 bases left between them.